These 20 T cell receptor gamma chains share one sample of origin, sequenced in a study of γδ T cells in repeated Plasmodium falciparum infection. TCRdb called clones anew from the multiplex PCR reads with CATT. The sample consists of 30,000 or so gamma-chain clones, roughly 1.4% of them appearing once. Gammadelta T cells were flow-sorted from PBMC into Vgamma9/Vdelta2+ and Vdelta2-negative populations for bulk analysis. Specimen: gamma-delta T cells from blood. The origin of the receptors is a pool of human donors (malaria-infected and uninfected, not separated).

This clone occurred a few times. TCRdb shows a much larger clone's protein in place of this DNA's translation, and the two differ at residue 8, likely through a read error; the protein shown is translated from the DNA. The rearrangement uses TRGV9 and TRGJ1 or TRGJ2. In the absence of a J gene in TCRdb, the DNA was matched to germline to assign it here. The CDR3 is 11 residues long. With V trimmed by 2 bases and J by 12 bases, 7 bases remained unmatched. Germline V gives CDR1 GITISATS, CDR2 ISYDGTV (reference sequence). This chain's CDR3 is CALWEESRKLF. CDR3 bases: TGTGCCTTGTGGGAGGAATCTAGGAAACTCTTT.

The sample holds many counts of this clone. The V gene is TRGV4, the J gene TRGJP2. V dropped 5 bases and J dropped 2; count of bases not matched to a gene: 5. This CDR3 is 14 amino acids long. Germline V gene data show CDR1 as EGSTGY and CDR2 as YDSYTSSV. The CDR3 spells CATWVLSSDWIKTF. For the CDR3, the DNA is TGTGCCACCTGGGTCCTAAGTAGTGATTGGATCAAGACGTTT.

No J gene was called, and the V gene is TRGV3. There are 11 residues in the CDR3. Germline-derived CDR1 and CDR2 are VTNTFY and YDVSTARD (reference sequence). The CDR3 is CATWDRLSWLF. CDR3 DNA sequence: TGTGCCACCTGGGACCGCCTTTCTTGGCTCTTT.

This clone turned up a few times. TCRdb's listed protein matches a much larger clone and diverges from this DNA's translation at residue 5, likely through a read error; the protein shown comes from the DNA. The chain links TRGV9 to TRGJ1 or TRGJ2. Germline CDR1 is GITISATS and CDR2 is ISYDGTV (reference sequence). V lost 9 bases, J lost 8 bases, and 7 bases stayed unmatched. The length of the CDR3 is 10 residues. CDR3 sequence reads: CALESNKKLF. In DNA form, the CDR3 reads TGTGCCTTGGAATCTAATAAGAAACTCTTT.

This clone was detected ten times or more. CDR3 bases: TGTGCCTTGTGGGATGACCCAGAGTTGGGCAAAAAAATCAAGGTATTT. This translates into CALWDDPELGKKIKVF. The chain has TRGV9 and TRGJP. TCRdb is silent on the J gene; assignment here came from matching the DNA to germline. There are 16 residues in the CDR3. The V gene's germline CDR1 is GITISATS and CDR2 ISYDGTV (reference sequence). The trim removed 4 bases at V and 6 bases at J, leaving 6 bases unmatched.

This clone has more than one count but fewer than ten. The protein held in TCRdb is that of a much larger clone and does not match this DNA's translation at residue 8, likely because of a read error; the protein shown is translated from the DNA. V usage is TRGV9 and J usage is TRGJP. Germline CDR1 is GITISATS and CDR2 is ISYDGTV (reference sequence). There are 18 residues in the CDR3. V shed 2 bases and J 7 bases; nucleotides not matched to a gene: 11. The CDR3 is CALWEDNMGELGKKIKVF. Written as DNA, the CDR3 is TGTGCCTTGTGGGAGGACAATATGGGGGAGTTGGGCAAAAAAATCAAGGTATTT.

This clone came up many times. The chain has TRGV3 and TRGJ1 or TRGJ2. Germline values: CDR1 VTNTFY, CDR2 YDVSTARD (reference sequence). V was clipped by 0 bases and J by 11 bases; unmatched bases: 4. There are 11 residues in the CDR3. In DNA form, the CDR3 reads TGTGCCACCTGGGACAGGCTGCAGAAACTCTTT. Translated, it gives CATWDRLQKLF.

Details on this clone: This is likely an artifact of a read error, given a far larger clone one base away. Additional DNA sequences in this sample encode the identical CDR3. This chain connects TRGV9 to TRGJ1 or TRGJ2. Germline CDR1 and CDR2: GITISATS and ISYDGTV (reference sequence). This CDR3 has 13 amino acids. In DNA form, the CDR3 reads TGTGCCTTGTGGGAGGCGGCACATTATAAGAAGCTCTTT. Its translation is CALWEAAHYKKLF.

The sample holds a few counts of this clone. This likely traces to a read error, being one base from a far larger clone. The same CDR3 is also encoded by other DNA sequences in this sample. CDR3 sequence reads: CALWEVWDYYKKLF. DNA for the CDR3: TGTGCCCTGTGGGAGGTGTGGGATTATTATAAGAAACTCTTT. The chain recombines TRGV9 with TRGJ1 or TRGJ2. The J gene comes from matching the DNA to germline here; TCRdb lacks it. This CDR3 has 14 amino acids. From germline, CDR1 is GITISATS and CDR2 ISYDGTV (reference sequence).

About this clone itself: TCRdb assigns this DNA the protein of a much larger clone, which departs from its translation at residue 14; this likely reflects a read error, and the protein shown comes from translating the DNA. The V call is TRGV9, the J call TRGJP. This CDR3 comprises 17 residues. Germline V gives CDR1 GITISATS, CDR2 ISYDGTV (reference sequence). The CDR3: CALWEVKLVLGKKTKVF. The CDR3 bases are TGTGCCTTGTGGGAGGTGAAGTTAGTGTTGGGCAAAAAAACCAAGGTATTT.

This clone has at least ten counts. The V gene is TRGV9, the J gene TRGJ1 or TRGJ2. V was pared by 3 bases and J by 6 bases, with 8 bases of the junction left unmatched. Germline CDR1 GITISATS, CDR2 ISYDGTV (reference sequence). This CDR3 comprises 13 residues. The CDR3: CALWEPISYKKLF. In DNA form, the CDR3 reads TGTGCCTTGTGGGAGCCCATTAGTTATAAGAAACTCTTT.

This clone was found many times. A read error likely explains this, since a far larger clone differs by one base. Other DNA sequences of this sample code for an identical CDR3. The chain recombines TRGV3 with TRGJP. The CDR3 length is 16 residues. Germline trimming cut 1 base from V and 4 bases from J; bases unmatched to any gene: 1. The germline V gene has CDR1 VTNTFY and CDR2 YDVSTARD (reference sequence). The CDR3 spells CATWDRQELGKKIKVF. CDR3 coding DNA: TGTGCCACCTGGGACAGACAAGAGTTGGGCAAAAAAATCAAGGTATTT.

This clone was counted between two and nine times. A far larger clone lies a single base away; this is likely a read error. This sample includes further DNA sequences coding for the same CDR3. The chain employs TRGV9 and TRGJ1 or TRGJ2. Looked up from germline, CDR1 is GITISATS and CDR2 is ISYDGTV (reference sequence). This CDR3 region has 14 residues. The CDR3 DNA is TGTGCTTTGTGGGAGCCGAAGACTTATTATAAGAAACTCTTT. Amino acid sequence: CALWEPKTYYKKLF.

This clone has more than one count but fewer than ten. The protein in TCRdb stems from a much larger clone and differs at residue 4 from this DNA's translation, likely a read error; here the protein is translated from the DNA. The CDR3 loop reads CATREPWYYKKLF. CDR3 sequence (DNA): TGTGCCACCCGGGAGCCCTGGTATTATAAGAAACTCTTT. This rearrangement joins TRGV8 to TRGJ1 or TRGJ2. The CDR3 spans 13 residues. CDR1 and CDR2 from the germline V gene are VENAVY and YDSYNSRV.

At least ten counts were recorded for this clone. A far larger clone is one base from this, pointing to a likely read error. This CDR3 is also generated by other DNA sequences in the sample. The chain links TRGV9 to TRGJP. The CDR3 is 16 residues long. The V gene's germline CDR1 is GITISATS and CDR2 ISYDGTV (reference sequence). CDR3 DNA: TGTGCCCTGTGGGAGGTGACAGAGTTGGGCAAAAAAATCAAGGTATTT. Its protein is CALWEVTELGKKIKVF.

This clone was seen a few times. It is likely a read error: a sequence one base away is far more abundant. At the DNA level, this CDR3 is encoded by other sequences in the same sample as well. The rearrangement links TRGV9 to TRGJ1 or TRGJ2. Germline matching of the DNA provided the J gene here, since TCRdb leaves it blank. Per germline, CDR1 GITISATS and CDR2 ISYDGTV (reference sequence). This CDR3 is 11 amino acids long. The CDR3 region has the DNA TGTGCTTTGTGGGAGGCCAATAAGAAACTCTTT. It yields the protein CALWEANKKLF.

This clone was detected many times. This sequence joins TRGV8 and TRGJP1. The CDR3 sequence is 9 residues long. CDR1 and CDR2 from the germline V gene are VENAVY and YDSYNSRV. V shed 11 bases, J shed 9 bases, and the junction held 3 bases outside the gene matches. The CDR3 DNA reads TGTGCCATCCGTTGGTTCAAGATATTT. The encoded protein is CAIRWFKIF.

For this clone: Translating this DNA gives a protein that differs at residue 11 from the TCRdb one, which belongs to a much larger clone; a read error is likely, and the protein shown is this translation. The V gene is TRGV9, but the J gene lacks a call. CDR1 and CDR2 from the germline V gene are GITISATS and ISYDGTV (reference sequence). The CDR3 runs 13 residues. CDR3 DNA: TGTGCCTTGTGGGAGCTAAAGTATTATAAGAGACTCTTT. Translation: CALWELKYYKRLF.

This clone was seen a few times. This likely came from a read error, as a far larger clone is one base away. Because the CDR3's place on the DNA is in doubt, the DNA is left out and the CDR3 is given as listed by TCRdb. The J gene is uncalled and the V gene is TRGV9. Germline loops: CDR1 GITISATS, CDR2 ISYDGTV (reference sequence). Counting both end residues, the CDR3 totals 29 amino acids. The CDR3 sequence is CALWVIIRNSLAVEQHLLSQVSIGRIQHF.

This clone was picked up a small number of times. A far larger clone is a single base away, which makes a read error likely. This sample includes further DNA sequences coding for the same CDR3. The chain joins TRGV9 to TRGJP. TCRdb is silent on the J gene; assignment here came from matching the DNA to germline. CDR3 length: 17 amino acids. Germline CDR1 and CDR2: GITISATS and ISYDGTV (reference sequence). The CDR3 protein is CALWEVESELGKKIKVF. The CDR3 nucleotides read TGTGCCTTGTGGGAGGTGGAGTCAGAGTTGGGCAAAAAGATCAAGGTATTT.